A single sample is the source of the 30 T cell receptor beta chains below, sequenced in a study of response to subunit inactivated influenza vaccine. TCRdb re-analysed the RT-PCR reads in MiXCR, keeping a single row per CDR3 protein. This table holds more than 550,000 distinct CDR3 sequences, about 10% found once. This sample also appeared in a second study, on T cells expressing NK-cell markers. That report adds: 5'RACE template switching built TCR beta cDNA with unique molecular identifiers.

The specimen was PBMCs from blood, collected on the day of vaccination. These receptors all come from a man aged 45-65 years who received an inactivated influenza vaccine.

In its sample, this clonotype was seen a few times. One end of the junction varies from germline; a read error may be responsible. Here the CDR3 reads CATSDSGTSGRPSYF. The CDR3, as DNA: TGTGCCACCAGTGACTCCGGGACTAGCGGGAGGCCTTCTTACTTC. The genes are TRBV24-1 and TRBJ2-1; 15 bases line up with TRBD2. CDR3 length equals 15 residues. Germline V lookup: CDR1 KGHDR, CDR2 SFDVKD.

This clonotype was picked up a small number of times. The V gene is TRBV3-1, the J gene TRBJ1-4; 9 positions match TRBD1. CDR3 size: 18 residues. Germline V gene lookup returns CDR1 LGHDT and CDR2 YNNKEL (reference sequence). V shed 5 bases and J 4 bases; nucleotides not matched to a gene: 14. CDR3 region: CASSSDRGGLRSNEKLFF. CDR3 nucleotides: TGTGCCAGCAGCTCGGACAGGGGCGGCCTCAGAAGTAATGAAAAACTGTTTTTT.

The V and J genes are TRBV20-1 and TRBJ2-3; possible D gene TRBD2, 5 bases. There are 16 residues in the CDR3. The V gene's germline CDR1 is DFQATT and CDR2 SNEGSKA (reference sequence). Trimming cost V 0 bases and J 1 base, with 14 bases left between them. CDR3 nucleotide sequence: TGCAGTGCTAGAGATCGGAGGAGATTCCGCACAGATACGCAGTATTTT. This encodes CSARDRRRFRTDTQYF.

This clonotype was counted between two and nine times. The chain is built from TRBV19 and TRBJ2-2; 9 nucleotides line up with TRBD2. Unmatched junction bases numbered 6, after V lost 9 bases and J lost 4 bases. The CDR3 loop spans 14 amino acids. Germline values: CDR1 LNHDA, CDR2 SQIVND (reference sequence). The CDR3 is CASNRLAATGELFF. CDR3 bases: TGTGCCAGCAACAGACTAGCGGCCACCGGGGAGCTGTTTTTT.

This chain's CDR3 is CSVGFHSNTGELFF. The DNA for the CDR3 is TGCAGCGTTGGATTTCACTCGAACACCGGGGAGCTGTTTTTT. The chain has TRBV29-1 and TRBJ2-2; D is undetermined. Germline V gene sequence: CDR1 SQVTM, CDR2 ANQGSEA. The ends were cut back, 4 bases at V and 0 bases at J, with 9 bases in the middle. The CDR3 length is 14 residues.

This clonotype was recorded a few times. The chain joins TRBV20-1 to TRBJ1-4; TRBD1 might be the D (5 bases). Germline-derived CDR1 and CDR2 are DFQATT and SNEGSKA (reference sequence). The CDR3 contains 12 residues. Trimming removed 4 bases from V and 5 bases from J, with 8 bases in between. CDR3 sequence: CSANRINEKLFF. The CDR3 nucleotides are TGCAGTGCTAACAGGATAAATGAAAAACTGTTTTTT.

The gene calls are TRBV27 and TRBJ2-1, with TRBD1 identical over 7 bases. The CDR3 has 12 amino acids. Germline V gene data show CDR1 as MNHEY and CDR2 as SMNVEV (reference sequence). The J segment lost 6 bases and the V segment lost 5 bases, leaving 1 base of the junction unmatched. The CDR3 region is CASSGQANEQFF. CDR3 nucleotides: TGTGCCAGCAGTGGACAGGCCAATGAGCAGTTCTTC.

This chain joins TRBV5-1 and TRBJ2-2, with D perhaps TRBD1 (5 bases). Germline V gene lookup returns CDR1 SGHRS and CDR2 YFSETQ. The CDR3 runs 15 residues. V was pared by 0 bases and J by 5 bases, with 11 bases between. The CDR3 protein is CASSLATPGTGELFF. CDR3 DNA sequence: TGCGCCAGCAGCTTGGCCACGCCAGGGACCGGGGAGCTGTTTTTT.

There are many counts of this clonotype. V is TRBV12-3 or TRBV12-4 and J is TRBJ1-1; 7 bases line up with TRBD1. The CDR3 is made up of 13 amino acids. V lost 5 bases and J lost 5; bases outside the gene matches: 5. CDR3 region: CASSPGQWTEAFF. As DNA, the CDR3 is TGTGCCAGCAGTCCGGGACAGTGGACTGAAGCTTTCTTT.

The table lists this clonotype with many counts. The chain carries TRBV14 and TRBJ2-5; D not certain. The germline V and J ends were trimmed by 4 bases and 5 bases, with 17 bases remaining between them. Germline loops: CDR1 SGHDN, CDR2 FVKESK. The CDR3 spans 15 residues. The CDR3 is CASSPRLYSVETQYF. CDR3 nucleotides: TGTGCCAGCAGCCCACGACTTTACAGCGTGGAGACCCAGTACTTC.

V gene TRBV20-1 combines with J gene TRBJ2-2; D ambiguous. V lost 6 bases and J 7 bases, leaving 9 bases between the germline ends. The CDR3 runs 11 residues. The germline CDR1 and CDR2 sequences are DFQATT and SNEGSKA (reference sequence). In DNA form, the CDR3 reads TGCAGTGCCCCAATACTCGGGGAGCTGTTTTTT. Its translation: CSAPILGELFF.

At least ten counts were recorded for this clonotype. The CDR3 DNA reads as TGTGCCAGCAGTTTGCCCGGTAGGCCAGGGGCTGGAAACACCATATATTTT. Translating it yields CASSLPGRPGAGNTIYF. The chain carries TRBV12-3 or TRBV12-4 and TRBJ1-3; perhaps TRBD1 as D (6 bases). V shed 3 bases and J shed 2 bases, with 17 bases lying between them. This CDR3 has 17 amino acids.

The table lists this clonotype with a few counts. The CDR3 DNA sequence: TGTGCCAGCGGGTTTCTACGGACAGCCAATCAGCCCCAGCATTTT. Residues: CASGFLRTANQPQHF. V is TRBV27 and J is TRBJ1-5; D is possibly TRBD1 (6 bases). Per the germline V gene, CDR1 is MNHEY and CDR2 is SMNVEV (reference sequence). The CDR3 is 15 amino acids. Trimming took off 8 bases at V and 3 bases at J, with 17 bases between the two ends.

This clonotype showed up many times. The rearrangement uses TRBV12-3 or TRBV12-4 and TRBJ1-5; 7 bases align to TRBD1. The CDR3 length is 14 residues. With 4 bases clipped from V and 9 bases from J, the junction kept 9 bases outside the gene matches. The CDR3 DNA reads TGTGCCAGCAGTTCGGCAGGGGGAGGGGGGCCCCAGCATTTT. This sequence encodes CASSSAGGGGPQHF.

This clonotype showed up many times. The chain joins TRBV7-9 to TRBJ1-1; possible D gene TRBD1, 6 bases. Germline V gene sequence: CDR1 SEHNR, CDR2 FQNEAQ (reference sequence). The CDR3 is made up of 13 amino acids. Trimming stripped 3 bases from V and 4 bases from J, with 9 bases between. Written as DNA, the CDR3 is TGTGCCAGCAGCTTGCAACAGGGCACTGAAGCTTTCTTT. Residues: CASSLQQGTEAFF. The full variable domain, with the rest looked up from reference TRBV7-9 and TRBJ1-1, is DTGVSQNPRHKITKRGQNVTFRCDPISEHNRLYWYRQTLGQGPEFLTYFQNEAQLEKSRLLSDRFSAERPKGSFSTLEIQRTEQGDSAMYLCASSLQQGTEAFFGQGTRLTVV.

This rearrangement joins TRBV6-2 or TRBV6-3 to TRBJ2-6, with TRBD1 matching over 7 bases. V lost 0 bases and J lost 0; bases outside the gene matches: 14. The germline gives CDR1 MNHEY, CDR2 SVGEGT. The CDR3 contains 21 residues. The CDR3 protein is CASSYSGYGQAGLSGANVLTF. CDR3 in DNA: TGTGCCAGCAGTTACTCGGGATACGGACAGGCCGGACTCTCTGGGGCCAACGTCCTGACTTTC.

The table lists this clonotype with many counts. This chain connects TRBV9 to TRBJ2-2; D gene uncertain. Germline V lookup: CDR1 SGDLS, CDR2 YYNGEE. V was cut by 4 bases and J by 5 bases, with 9 bases left in between. The CDR3 spans 13 residues. CDR3 amino acids: CASSLPSTGELFF. CDR3 nucleotides: TGTGCCAGCAGCCTCCCCAGTACCGGGGAGCTGTTTTTT.

The V gene is TRBV4-2, the J gene TRBJ2-5; TRBD2 aligns across 10 bases. Germline values: CDR1 LGHNA, CDR2 YNFKEQ. The CDR3 runs to 17 residues. V lost 0 bases, J lost 4 bases, and 8 bases stayed unmatched. The CDR3 region has the DNA TGTGCCAGCAGCCAAGATCTCCGAGCGGGGGGGCGAGAGACCCAGTACTTC. It codes for CASSQDLRAGGRETQYF.

This clonotype occurred a few times. Its ends do not fully match the called genes, so a read error is possible. The CDR3 sequence: CASSLGRGLYQETQYF. CDR3 sequence (DNA): TGCGCCAGCAGTTTGGGAAGAGGACTGTACCAAGAGACCCAGTACTTC. The V and J genes are TRBV5-1 and TRBJ2-5; maybe TRBD2 (5 bases). The CDR3 contains 16 residues. Germline V gene lookup returns CDR1 SGHRS and CDR2 YFSETQ. The whole variable domain, filled in from reference TRBV5-1 and TRBJ2-5, reads KAGVTQTPRYLIKTRGQQVTLSCSPISGHRSVSWYQQTPGQGLQFLFEYFSETQRNKGNFPGRFSGRQFSNSRSEMNVSTLELGDSALYLCASSLGRGLYQETQYFGPGTRLLVL.

This clonotype was counted only a few times. The V and J genes are TRBV7-9 and TRBJ2-4; D is unresolved. Per germline, CDR1 SEHNR and CDR2 FQNEAQ (reference sequence). CDR3 length equals 16 residues. V gave up 1 base and J gave up 0 bases, with 10 bases separating them. The CDR3 nucleotides are TGTGCCAGCAGCTTAGGTTTCAGTACAGCCAAAAACATTCAGTACTTC. This sequence encodes CASSLGFSTAKNIQYF.

This clonotype occurred a few times. The chain recombines TRBV24-1 with TRBJ2-1; D unclear. CDR1 KGHDR and CDR2 SFDVKD come from the germline V gene. CDR3 size: 16 residues. Trimming removed 5 bases from V and 5 bases from J, with 18 bases in between. In DNA, the CDR3 is TGTGCCACCAGTGGAGAAACTCTCGGTCTAAACAATGAGCAGTTCTTC. Its translation is CATSGETLGLNNEQFF.

The chain joins TRBV29-1 to TRBJ2-3; D unresolved. The CDR3 runs 14 residues. Trimming cost V 1 base and J 1 base, with 9 bases left between them. Germline V gene data show CDR1 as SQVTM and CDR2 as ANQGSEA. The CDR3 sequence is CSVEGEIRTDTQYF. Written as DNA, the CDR3 is TGCAGCGTTGAAGGGGAAATACGCACAGATACGCAGTATTTT.

This clonotype was found a few times. This chain connects TRBV10-3 to TRBJ2-5; a weak D match, TRBD1 (5 bases). Per the germline V gene, CDR1 is ENHRY and CDR2 is SYGVKD. CDR3 length equals 12 residues. The V end lost 3 bases, the J end lost 4 bases, and 6 bases lay between the germline ends. The CDR3 region has the DNA TGTGCCATCAGTGATAGGGGAGAGACCCAGTACTTC. It encodes CAISDRGETQYF.

The gene calls are TRBV18 and TRBJ2-7; 7 bases fit TRBD1. CDR1 KGHSH and CDR2 LQKENI come from the germline V gene. This CDR3 comprises 16 residues. V trimming: 3 bases; J trimming: 6 bases; junction bases outside the gene matches: 14. The CDR3 DNA reads as TGTGCCAGCTCACCGAGACCGGGACAGAGCGACGGCGAGCAGTACTTC. Amino acids: CASSPRPGQSDGEQYF.

This sequence joins TRBV23-1 and TRBJ2-2; D gene ambiguous. TRBV23-1 is marked as an open reading frame, function uncertain. The CDR3 loop spans 15 amino acids. Trimming shortened V by 4 bases and J by 1 base, and 10 bases separated the two germline ends. CDR3 sequence (DNA): TGCGCCAGCAGTCCCGCTCGTTGGAACACCGGGGAGCTGTTTTTT. Protein sequence: CASSPARWNTGELFF.

The chain is built from TRBV19 and TRBJ2-1; D remains unclear. V dropped 1 base and J dropped 8 bases, with 6 bases sitting between them. This CDR3 contains 12 residues. Germline CDR1 reads LNHDA; CDR2 reads SQIVND (reference sequence). The CDR3 here is CASSIALHEQFF. DNA for the CDR3: TGTGCCAGTAGTATAGCACTCCATGAGCAGTTCTTC. Looking up the rest from reference TRBV19 and TRBJ2-1 gives the full variable domain: DGGITQSPKYLFRKEGQNVTLSCEQNLNHDAMYWYRQDPGQGLRLIYYSQIVNDFQKGDIAEGYSVSREKKESFPLTVTSAQKNPTAFYLCASSIALHEQFFGPGTRLTVL.

This clonotype was seen more than once but under ten times. The chain has TRBV28 and TRBJ2-1, with D possibly matching TRBD2 (6 bases). Germline-derived CDR1 and CDR2 are MDHEN and SYDVKM. Trimming removed 6 bases at V and 8 bases at J, with 20 bases between. The CDR3 contains 15 residues. CDR3 bases: TGTGCCAGCAGGCTTACTAGCAGCCTTGGCCATGAGCAGTTCTTC. This encodes CASRLTSSLGHEQFF.

The rearrangement joins TRBV6-5 to TRBJ1-1; 9 nucleotides align to TRBD1. This CDR3 is 15 amino acids long. Trimming cost V 2 bases and J 11 bases; bases outside gene matches: 12. Germline V gene sequence: CDR1 MNHEY, CDR2 SVGAGI. CDR3 protein: CASSYGRTGALPAFF. DNA for the CDR3: TGTGCCAGCAGTTACGGCAGGACAGGGGCTTTACCGGCTTTCTTT.

Note on this clonotype: A much larger clone sits a single nucleotide away, making a read error possible. The chain joins TRBV5-1 to TRBJ2-3, with TRBD2 as a possible D gene (6 bases). V lost 3 bases, J lost 4 bases, and 21 bases lay in between. CDR3 length equals 17 residues. Germline V gene data show CDR1 as SGHRS and CDR2 as YFSETQ. As DNA, the CDR3 is TGCGCCAGCAGCTCTTCTAGCGAGACCGTTTCGGCAGATACGCAGTATTTT. This codes for CASSSSSETVSADTQYF.

This chain links TRBV29-1 with TRBJ1-2; 10 nucleotides line up with TRBD1. In germline, CDR1 is SQVTM, CDR2 ANQGSEA. The CDR3 covers 15 residues. Trimming took 0 bases from V and 3 from J; bases not matched to a gene: 4. The CDR3 protein is CSVEDWTGGDYGYTF. The CDR3 nucleotides are TGCAGCGTTGAAGATTGGACAGGGGGGGACTATGGCTACACCTTC.